These 17 T cell receptor beta chains originate from one sample sequenced in a study of T-cell reconstitution after alpha-beta-depleted transplantation in children. The TCRbeta library incorporated unique molecular identifiers. TCRdb re-called the PCR reads through MiXCR, storing one row per CDR3 protein. The repertoire has over 550,000 distinct CDR3 sequences, roughly a tenth of them found once; the top ten carry approximately 4.1%. The specimen comprised PBMCs from the stem cell graft donor, sampled from the stem cell graft. The receptors come from a human donor who donated a stem cell graft to a child with acute myeloid leukemia.

This clonotype was detected many times. The rearrangement links TRBV9 to TRBJ2-1, with D tentatively TRBD1 or TRBD2 (5 bases each). In germline, CDR1 is SGDLS, CDR2 YYNGEE. The CDR3 covers 13 residues. The V gene lost 3 bases and the J gene lost 5 bases, with 9 bases spanning the gap. The CDR3 DNA sequence: TGTGCCAGCAGCGCCGGGACCCACAATGAGCAGTTCTTC. Its translation is CASSAGTHNEQFF.

V and J are TRBV7-8 and TRBJ1-1; no definite D call. The CDR3 contains 13 residues. CDR1 SGHVS and CDR2 FQNEAQ come from the germline V gene. The germline V and J ends were trimmed by 4 bases and 4 bases, with 10 bases remaining between them. CDR3 sequence: CASSSRFSTEAFF. The CDR3 nucleotides are TGTGCCAGCAGCTCACGTTTCTCCACTGAAGCTTTCTTT.

This clonotype was observed at least ten times. This CDR3 is CASQIFGLGSNEQFF. DNA of the CDR3: TGCGCCAGCCAAATTTTTGGCTTGGGTAGCAATGAGCAGTTCTTC. The rearrangement uses TRBV5-1 and TRBJ2-1; no firm D call. The V end lost 7 bases, the J end lost 6 bases, and 20 bases lay between the germline ends. The CDR3 consists of 15 residues. The germline gives CDR1 SGHRS, CDR2 YFSETQ.

This clonotype was found a few times. The chain recombines TRBV29-1 with TRBJ1-5, with 8 bases identical to TRBD1. The CDR3 runs 13 residues. V lost 6 bases to trimming and J lost 4 bases; unmatched junction nucleotides: 5. Looked up from germline, CDR1 is SQVTM and CDR2 is ANQGSEA. In nucleotides, the CDR3 is TGCAGCGTGGGGACAGGCGTAAATCAGCCCCAGCATTTT. Encoded protein: CSVGTGVNQPQHF. The complete variable domain, with remaining parts taken from reference TRBV29-1 and TRBJ1-5, reads SAVISQKPSRDICQRGTSLTIQCQVDSQVTMMFWYRQQPGQSLTLIATANQGSEATYESGFVIDKFPISRPNLTFSTLTVSNMSPEDSSIYLCSVGTGVNQPQHFGDGTRLSIL.

The V call is TRBV28, the J call TRBJ1-2; TRBD1 might be the D (6 bases). The CDR3 runs to 16 residues. V was clipped by 4 bases and J by 4 bases, with 19 bases between them. Germline lookup yields CDR1 MDHEN and CDR2 SYDVKM. The CDR3 region has the DNA TGTGCCAGCAGTTCCCCCACAGGGAAAAGAGGCTATGGCTACACCTTC. Translation gives CASSSPTGKRGYGYTF.

The chain joins TRBV11-1 to TRBJ2-3, with 11 bases aligning to TRBD2. CDR1 and CDR2 (germline): SGHAT, FQDESV (reference sequence). The ends lost 3 bases at V and 5 bases at J; junction bases unmatched: 13. CDR3 size: 18 residues. The CDR3 reads CASSFVQLAGAAGDTQYF. The DNA for the CDR3 is TGTGCCAGCAGCTTTGTTCAACTAGCGGGAGCCGCAGGAGATACGCAGTATTTT.

The gene calls are TRBV7-2 and TRBJ2-5, with 14 bases matching TRBD2. The length of the CDR3 is 16 residues. The germline CDR1 and CDR2 sequences are SGHTA and FQGNSA. The V gene end was trimmed by 5 bases and the J gene end by 7 bases; junction bases not matched to a gene: 9. The CDR3: CASSRLAGGVGGTQYF. The CDR3 nucleotides read TGTGCCAGCAGCCGACTAGCGGGAGGGGTAGGAGGGACCCAGTACTTC. Looking up the rest from reference TRBV7-2 and TRBJ2-5 gives the full variable domain: GAGVSQSPSNKVTEKGKDVELRCDPISGHTALYWYRQSLGQGLEFLIYFQGNSAPDKSGLPSDRFSAERTGGSVSTLTIQRTQQEDSAVYLCASSRLAGGVGGTQYFGPGTRLLVL.

This clonotype occurred many times. One end of the junction varies from germline; a read error may be responsible. The gene calls are TRBV20-1 and TRBJ2-1; 7 positions agree with TRBD2. CDR3 length: 11 residues. From germline, CDR1 is DFQATT and CDR2 SNEGSKA (reference sequence). The CDR3: CSARDLASGSF. CDR3 DNA sequence: TGCAGTGCTAGAGATCTGGCTAGCGGATCCTTC.

V is TRBV21-1 and J is TRBJ1-2. TRBV21-1 is a listed pseudogene. This CDR3 spans 14 amino acids. CDR3 amino acids: CASSEIGKAHGYTF. CDR3 nucleotide sequence: TGTGCCAGCAGCGAGATCGGAAAGGCCCATGGCTACACCTTC.

This clonotype was picked up a small number of times. The chain employs TRBV20-1 and TRBJ2-7, with TRBD2 matching over 7 bases. Losses at the gene ends were 6 bases for V and 0 bases for J; bases not matched to a gene: 8. Germline CDR1 DFQATT, CDR2 SNEGSKA (reference sequence). This CDR3 region has 14 residues. Written as DNA, the CDR3 is TGCAGTGCGAGGAATGGGGAGGGCTCCTACGAGCAGTACTTC. Its protein product is CSARNGEGSYEQYF.

This clonotype came up a few times. The genes are TRBV20-1 and TRBJ2-3, with 10 bases that match TRBD1. The CDR3 runs to 15 residues. Germline trimming cut 6 bases from V and 5 bases from J; bases unmatched to any gene: 11. From germline, CDR1 is DFQATT and CDR2 SNEGSKA (reference sequence). The CDR3 DNA reads TGCAGTGCAACCACCGGGACAGGGGAGGGAGATACGCAGTATTTT. It codes for CSATTGTGEGDTQYF.

This clonotype was found a few times. The genes are TRBV5-1 and TRBJ2-3; D gene unclear. This CDR3 contains 16 residues. Trimming shortened V by 3 bases and J by 0 bases, and 14 bases separated the two germline ends. CDR1 and CDR2 (germline): SGHRS, YFSETQ. The CDR3, as DNA: TGCGCCAGCAGCTCGAGTGCCCCTTCTAGCACAGATACGCAGTATTTT. It is translated as CASSSSAPSSTDTQYF.

The table lists this clonotype with a few counts. The chain uses TRBV7-3 and TRBJ2-3, with D perhaps matching TRBD1 (6 bases). The CDR3 length is 15 residues. V gave up 1 base and J gave up 2 bases, with 10 bases separating them. Germline-derived CDR1 and CDR2 are SGHTA and FQGTGA. This CDR3 reads CASSLRGQYTDTQYF. Written as DNA, the CDR3 is TGTGCCAGCAGCTTAAGGGGACAATACACAGATACGCAGTATTTT.

This clonotype was detected a few times. The chain links TRBV20-1 to TRBJ2-5; 12 bases line up with TRBD2. Germline-derived CDR1 and CDR2 are DFQATT and SNEGSKA (reference sequence). Trimming removed 6 bases from V and 4 bases from J; junction bases left unmatched: 3. The CDR3 consists of 13 residues. CDR3 DNA sequence: TGCAGTGCGGTGGGACTAGCGGGAGAGACCCAGTACTTC. Its translation is CSAVGLAGETQYF.

This clonotype was seen more than once but under ten times. The genes are TRBV12-3 or TRBV12-4 and TRBJ2-1, with no clear D. V was clipped by 11 bases and J by 5 bases, with 16 bases between them. The CDR3 spans 13 residues. CDR3 nucleotides: TGTGCCTCAGCGTTAAGGAACAACAATGAGCAGTTCTTC. It yields the protein CASALRNNNEQFF.

The V and J genes are TRBV5-1 and TRBJ1-4; D gene unclear. V was trimmed by 0 bases and J by 3 bases, leaving 15 bases between them. The CDR3 sequence is 17 residues long. CDR1 is SGHRS, CDR2 YFSETQ, per germline. The CDR3 reads CASSLVGRRASNEKLFF. As DNA, the CDR3 is TGCGCCAGCAGCTTGGTGGGGAGACGGGCTTCTAATGAAAAACTGTTTTTT.

This clonotype was observed at least ten times. J is TRBJ2-3 and V is TRBV6-2 or TRBV6-3; 11 nucleotides line up with TRBD2. V lost 5 bases, J lost 4 bases, and 8 bases stayed unmatched. CDR3 size: 16 residues. From germline, CDR1 is MNHEY and CDR2 SVGEGT. CDR3: CASSLRVAGGPDTQYF. As DNA, the CDR3 is TGTGCCAGCAGTCTACGAGTAGCGGGAGGGCCAGATACGCAGTATTTT.